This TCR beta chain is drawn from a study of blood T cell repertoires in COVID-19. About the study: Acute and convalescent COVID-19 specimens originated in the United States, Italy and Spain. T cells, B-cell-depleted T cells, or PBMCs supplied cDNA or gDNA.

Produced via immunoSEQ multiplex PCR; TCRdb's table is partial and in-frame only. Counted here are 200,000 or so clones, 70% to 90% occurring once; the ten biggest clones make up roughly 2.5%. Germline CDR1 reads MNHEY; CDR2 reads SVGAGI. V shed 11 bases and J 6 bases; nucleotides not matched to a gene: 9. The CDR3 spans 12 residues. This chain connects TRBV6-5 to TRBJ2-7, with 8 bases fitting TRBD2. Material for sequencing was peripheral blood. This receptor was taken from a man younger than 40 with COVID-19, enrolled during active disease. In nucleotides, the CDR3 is TGTGCCGTCAGCGGGAGAGCAGGCGAGCAGTACTTC. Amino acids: CAVSGRAGEQYF.